Shown below are 3 T cell receptor beta chains from a single sample sequenced in a study of T cells in Graves' hyperthyroidism and ophthalmopathy. TCR beta CDR3 region amplification was performed from RNA transcripts. Primed by the HTBI set, a first-round RT-PCR was run on the TCR CDR3. MiXCR was run by TCRdb on the multiplex PCR reads, yielding one entry per CDR3 protein. The sample includes 500,000 to 600,000 distinct CDR3 sequences, over 15% of them seen just once. The sequenced sample consisted of blood. The receptors stem from a woman between 18 and 29 years old with Graves' hyperthyroidism.

This clonotype was counted ten times or more. This sequence joins TRBV12-3 or TRBV12-4 and TRBJ2-1, with 7 bases identical to TRBD1. The CDR3 totals 16 residues. Trimming took 5 bases from V and 7 from J; bases not matched to a gene: 14. For the CDR3, the DNA is TGTGCCAGCAGTCCTTTGGTGACAGGGTATCGGAATGAGCAGTTCTTC. Residues: CASSPLVTGYRNEQFF.

The table lists this clonotype with many counts. The chain joins TRBV6-2 or TRBV6-3 to TRBJ1-1; TRBD1 is a possible D gene (5 bases). Trimming stripped 2 bases from V and 1 base from J, with 8 bases between. Germline V lookup: CDR1 MNHEY, CDR2 SVGEGT. This CDR3 contains 14 residues. The CDR3 coding sequence is TGTGCCAGCAGTTACAGGGACCCGAACACTGAAGCTTTCTTT. Translation gives CASSYRDPNTEAFF.

This clonotype was observed at least ten times. V gene TRBV20-1 combines with J gene TRBJ2-2; maybe TRBD1 (5 bases). The V gene lost 7 bases and the J gene lost 6 bases, with 24 bases spanning the gap. This CDR3 is built from 16 residues. Germline V gene lookup returns CDR1 DFQATT and CDR2 SNEGSKA (reference sequence). The CDR3 DNA is TGCAGTGTTCGATCGCCAGGGTCGATTGACGCCGGGGAGCTGTTTTTT. It is translated as CSVRSPGSIDAGELFF.